This TCR beta chain appears in the sequencing data of a study of blood T cell repertoires in COVID-19. Across the study: The samples span acute and convalescent COVID-19 from the United States, Italy and Spain.

Assay used: immunoSEQ multiplex PCR; TCRdb lists only in-frame clones, some missing. The repertoire holds under 350,000 clones, with around nine tenths as singletons. Per the germline V gene, CDR1 is WNHNN and CDR2 is SYGVQD (reference sequence). This CDR3 comprises 15 residues. V was clipped by 2 bases and J by 5 bases, with 14 bases between them. The gene calls are TRBV10-1 and TRBJ2-3, with a tentative D call TRBD2 (6 bases). Input material: peripheral blood. This TCR was sampled from a man aged 35 to 55 with acute or convalescent COVID-19. The CDR3 region has the DNA TGCGCCAGCAGTGAGATACGGGGAGGACGAGATACGCAGTATTTT. Translation gives CASSEIRGGRDTQYF.